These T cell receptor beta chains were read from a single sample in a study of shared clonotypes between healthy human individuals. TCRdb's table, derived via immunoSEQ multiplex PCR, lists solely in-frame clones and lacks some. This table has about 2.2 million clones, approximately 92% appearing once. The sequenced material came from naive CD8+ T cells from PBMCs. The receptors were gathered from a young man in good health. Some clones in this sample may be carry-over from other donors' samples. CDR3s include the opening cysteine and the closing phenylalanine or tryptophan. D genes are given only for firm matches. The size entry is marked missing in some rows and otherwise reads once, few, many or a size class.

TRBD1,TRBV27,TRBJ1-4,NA,CASSPRGQVEPDEKLFF,TGTGCCAGCAGTCCTCGGGGACAGGTTGAGCCGGATGAAAAACTGTTTTTT
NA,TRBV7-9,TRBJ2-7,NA,CASSLAGGPPGEQYF,TGTGCCAGCAGCTTAGCGGGCGGTCCCCCGGGGGAGCAGTACTTC
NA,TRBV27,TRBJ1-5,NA,CASSLSGWGEQPQHF,TGTGCCAGCAGTTTATCCGGGTGGGGAGAACAGCCCCAGCATTTT
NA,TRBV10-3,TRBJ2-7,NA,CAISGGPDSSYEQYF,TGTGCCATCAGTGGCGGTCCGGACAGTTCCTACGAGCAGTACTTC
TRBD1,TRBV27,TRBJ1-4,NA,CASSSTTQGARGEKLFF,TGTGCCAGCAGTTCAACTACACAGGGGGCGCGAGGTGAAAAACTGTTTTTT
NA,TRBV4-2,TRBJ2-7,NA,CASSQDPEDYRETYEQYF,TGTGCCAGCAGCCAAGATCCCGAGGACTATCGGGAGACCTACGAGCAGTACTTC
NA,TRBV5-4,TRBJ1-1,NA,CASSDHSWENTEAFF,TGTGCCAGCAGCGACCACTCTTGGGAGAACACTGAAGCTTTCTTT
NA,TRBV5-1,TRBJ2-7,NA,CASSGRETAASYEQYF,TGCGCCAGCAGCGGACGGGAGACGGCCGCTTCCTACGAGCAGTACTTC
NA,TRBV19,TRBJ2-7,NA,CASSMGPLGTYEQYF,TGTGCCAGTAGTATGGGGCCCCTTGGGACCTACGAGCAGTACTTC
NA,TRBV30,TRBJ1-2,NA,CAWSLTFYGYTF,TGTGCCTGGAGTCTGACCTTCTATGGCTACACCTTC
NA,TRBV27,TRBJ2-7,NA,CASSQQTDSYEQYF,TGTGCCAGCAGTCAACAGACGGACAGCTACGAGCAGTACTTC
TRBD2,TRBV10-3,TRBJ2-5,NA,CAISPRGLAGVWETQYF,TGTGCCATCAGCCCTCGGGGACTAGCGGGAGTATGGGAGACCCAGTACTTC
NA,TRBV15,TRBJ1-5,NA,CATSRDSEENQPQHF,TGTGCCACCAGCAGAGATTCCGAAGAAAATCAGCCCCAGCATTTT
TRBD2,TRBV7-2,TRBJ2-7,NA,CASSPPLAGEGYEQYF,TGTGCCAGCAGCCCCCCCCTAGCGGGCGAAGGCTACGAGCAGTACTTC
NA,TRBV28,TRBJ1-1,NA,CATAGYPQGLSTEAFF,TGTGCCACCGCGGGCTATCCACAGGGTCTGAGTACTGAAGCTTTCTTT
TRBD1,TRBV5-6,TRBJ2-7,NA,CASSFGTGSVEQYF,TGTGCCAGCAGCTTCGGGACAGGGTCCGTCGAGCAGTACTTC
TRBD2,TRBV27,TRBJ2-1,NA,CASSLRGAGASYNEQFF,TGTGCCAGCAGTTTACGGGGAGCGGGAGCCTCCTACAATGAGCAGTTCTTC
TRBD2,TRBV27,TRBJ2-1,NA,CASSYAGLAGGEQFF,TGTGCCAGCAGTTACGCTGGACTAGCGGGAGGTGAGCAGTTCTTC
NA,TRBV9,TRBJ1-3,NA,CASSVRAESSGNTIYF,TGTGCCAGCAGCGTCCGGGCCGAAAGCTCTGGAAACACCATATATTTT
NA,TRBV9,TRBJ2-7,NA,CASSPEGWGEQYF,TGTGCCAGCAGCCCCGAAGGTTGGGGCGAGCAGTACTTC
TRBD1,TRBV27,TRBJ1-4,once,CASSLIGGNEKLFF,TGTGCCAGCAGTTTAATAGGGGGCAATGAAAAACTGTTTTTT
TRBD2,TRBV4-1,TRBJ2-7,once,CASRSFGGVAYEQYF,TGCGCCAGCAGGTCCTTCGGGGGGGTGGCCTACGAGCAGTACTTC
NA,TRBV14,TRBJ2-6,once,CASSPRGAGANVLTF,TGTGCCAGCAGCCCCAGGGGAGCTGGGGCCAACGTCCTGACTTTC
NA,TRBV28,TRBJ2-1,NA,CASSIMAGYNEQFF,TGTGCCAGCAGTATCATGGCTGGTTACAATGAGCAGTTCTTC
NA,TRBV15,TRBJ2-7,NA,CATSPRDGSYEQYF,TGTGCCACCAGCCCCCGGGACGGAAGCTACGAGCAGTACTTC
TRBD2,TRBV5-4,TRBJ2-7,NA,CASSLAVIRGRAYEQYF,TGTGCCAGCAGCTTGGCCGTCATTCGCGGGAGGGCCTACGAGCAGTACTTC
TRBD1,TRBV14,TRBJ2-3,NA,CASSPGQGATDTQYF,TGTGCCAGCAGCCCGGGACAGGGAGCCACAGATACGCAGTATTTT
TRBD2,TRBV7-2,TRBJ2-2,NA,CASRNRLAVNTGELFF,TGTGCCAGCCGTAACCGGCTAGCGGTTAACACCGGGGAGCTGTTTTTT
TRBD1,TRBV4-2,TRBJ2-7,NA,CASSQQRTGAHEQYF,TGTGCCAGCAGCCAACAAAGGACAGGGGCCCACGAGCAGTACTTC
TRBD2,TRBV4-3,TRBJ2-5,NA,CASSRLLAGGQETQYF,TGCGCCAGCAGCCGACTCCTAGCGGGAGGCCAAGAGACCCAGTACTTC
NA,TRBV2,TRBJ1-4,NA,CASRRTANNEKLFF,TGTGCCAGCAGGAGGACAGCTAATAATGAAAAACTGTTTTTT
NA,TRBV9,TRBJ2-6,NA,CASSFTAGVSGANVLTF,TGTGCCAGCAGCTTTACCGCCGGGGTCTCTGGGGCCAACGTCCTGACTTTC
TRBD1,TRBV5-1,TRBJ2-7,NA,CASSLKQGIGYEQYF,TGCGCCAGCAGCTTGAAACAGGGGATCGGTTACGAGCAGTACTTC
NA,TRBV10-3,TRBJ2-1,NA,CAINDRESGNEQFF,TGTGCCATCAACGATCGGGAGTCCGGCAATGAGCAGTTCTTC
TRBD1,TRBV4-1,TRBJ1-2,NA,CASSQPRQGASYGYTF,TGCGCCAGCAGCCAACCCCGACAGGGAGCCTCCTATGGCTACACCTTC
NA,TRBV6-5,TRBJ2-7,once,CASSYRTTPYEQYF,TGTGCCAGCAGTTACCGAACTACCCCCTACGAGCAGTACTTC
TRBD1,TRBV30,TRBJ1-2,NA,CAWSVGTVKSLYGYTF,TGTGCCTGGAGTGTGGGGACAGTCAAATCCCTATATGGCTACACCTTC
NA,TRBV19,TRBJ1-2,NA,CASSQRRGGGYTF,TGTGCCAGTAGCCAGAGGAGGGGAGGAGGCTACACCTTC
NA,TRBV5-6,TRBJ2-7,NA,CASSFFRSFEPSYEQYF,TGTGCCAGCAGCTTTTTCCGTTCCTTCGAACCTTCCTACGAGCAGTACTTC
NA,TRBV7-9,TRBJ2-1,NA,CASSLLPRVLVRDEQFF,TGTGCCAGCAGTTTATTACCGCGGGTCCTCGTTAGGGATGAGCAGTTCTTC
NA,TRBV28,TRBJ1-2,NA,CASSLTTVNGYTF,TGTGCCAGCAGTTTGACGACAGTCAATGGCTACACCTTC
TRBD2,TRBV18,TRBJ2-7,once,CASSPPGLAGVSYEQYF,TGTGCCAGCTCACCCCCGGGACTAGCGGGCGTCTCCTACGAGCAGTACTTC
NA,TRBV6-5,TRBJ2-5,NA,CASSNPLLGETQYF,TGTGCCAGCAGTAACCCCCTATTAGGAGAGACCCAGTACTTC
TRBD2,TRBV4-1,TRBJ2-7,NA,CASSQETSAYEQYF,TGCGCCAGCAGCCAAGAAACTAGCGCGTACGAGCAGTACTTC
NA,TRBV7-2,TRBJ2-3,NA,CASSLATRAGITDTQYF,TGTGCCAGCAGCTTAGCTACCCGGGCGGGGATCACAGATACGCAGTATTTT
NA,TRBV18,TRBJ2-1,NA,CASSPPGDSSYNEQFF,TGTGCCAGCTCACCACCCGGGGATAGCTCCTACAATGAGCAGTTCTTC
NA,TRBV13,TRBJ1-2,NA,CASSPRTGHSNYGYTF,TGTGCCAGCAGCCCACGAACGGGACACTCGAACTATGGCTACACCTTC
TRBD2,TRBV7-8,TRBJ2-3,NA,CASSPGLAGTEVLDTQYF,TGTGCCAGCAGCCCGGGACTAGCGGGAACTGAGGTGCTGGATACGCAGTATTTT
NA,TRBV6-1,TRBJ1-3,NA,CASSDGTWGGTIYF,TGTGCCAGCAGTGACGGCACCTGGGGTGGCACCATATATTTT
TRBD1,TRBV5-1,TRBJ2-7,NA,CASSPGTGLTYEQYF,TGCGCCAGCAGCCCCGGGACAGGGCTAACCTACGAGCAGTACTTC
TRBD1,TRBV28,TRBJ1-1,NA,CASSYRQGAAAFF,TGTGCCAGCAGTTATAGACAGGGGGCGGCGGCTTTCTTT
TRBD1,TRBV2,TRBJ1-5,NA,CASTQSGGSNQPQHF,TGTGCCAGCACCCAATCAGGGGGTAGCAATCAGCCCCAGCATTTT